This entry lists 30 T cell receptor beta chains sequenced from one sample in a study of shared clonotypes between healthy human individuals. Clones were read by immunoSEQ multiplex PCR, and TCRdb kept only the in-frame ones, dropping some. The sample gives over 1.5 million clones, approximately 98% of which show up once; roughly 0.45% is in the top ten. Sequencing input: naive CD4+ T cells sorted from blood. The subset: CD45RA+ positively selected. Receptor source: a man aged 25-45 years in good health.

The V gene is TRBV6-1, the J gene TRBJ2-7, with D possibly matching TRBD2 (5 bases). Trimming removed 3 bases from V and 0 bases from J, with 12 bases in between. The CDR3 contains 15 residues. Germline V gives CDR1 MNHNS, CDR2 SASEGT. CDR3 protein: CASSDLAGYSYEQYF. CDR3 bases: TGTGCCAGCAGTGATCTAGCTGGGTACTCCTACGAGCAGTACTTC.

The J gene is TRBJ1-2, the V gene TRBV27; TRBD1 is a possible D gene (6 bases). The germline V gene encodes CDR1 MNHEY and CDR2 SMNVEV (reference sequence). This CDR3 comprises 14 residues. V shed 2 bases and J shed 4 bases, with 11 bases lying between them. CDR3 in amino acids: CASSLNREVYGYTF. The CDR3 DNA follows: TGTGCCAGCAGTTTAAACAGGGAGGTCTATGGCTACACCTTC.

The CDR3 bases are TGTGCCAGCTCCACCGGGACAGGGGGCGGTGAAGCTTTCTTT. Translated: CASSTGTGGGEAFF. The genes are TRBV7-9 and TRBJ1-1, with 12 bases identical to TRBD1. The CDR3 extends over 14 amino acids. The trim removed 8 bases at V and 7 bases at J, leaving 8 bases unmatched. Germline CDR1 and CDR2: SEHNR and FQNEAQ (reference sequence). Looking up the rest from reference TRBV7-9 and TRBJ1-1 gives the full variable domain: DTGVSQNPRHKITKRGQNVTFRCDPISEHNRLYWYRQTLGQGPEFLTYFQNEAQLEKSRLLSDRFSAERPKGSFSTLEIQRTEQGDSAMYLCASSTGTGGGEAFFGQGTRLTVV.

The chain links TRBV2 to TRBJ2-7; weak D call: TRBD2 (5 bases). Between the trimmed V and J ends, which lost 6 bases and 2 bases, there was a span of 8 bases. This CDR3 has 12 amino acids. The germline V gene has CDR1 SNHLY and CDR2 FYNNEI. CDR3 sequence reads: CASRGDPYEQYF. DNA for the CDR3: TGTGCCAGCAGGGGAGACCCCTACGAGCAGTACTTC. The full variable domain, completed using reference TRBV2 and TRBJ2-7, is EPEVTQTPSHQVTQMGQEVILRCVPISNHLYFYWYRQILGQKVEFLVSFYNNEISEKSEIFDDQFSVERPDGSNFTLKIRSTKLEDSAMYFCASRGDPYEQYFGPGTRLTVT.

V and J are TRBV19 and TRBJ2-4; D might be TRBD1 (5 bases). Trimming stripped 6 bases from V and 1 base from J, with 13 bases between. Germline V gene lookup returns CDR1 LNHDA and CDR2 SQIVND (reference sequence). The length of the CDR3 is 15 residues. The CDR3 nucleotides read TGTGCCAGTAGACCCCCAGGGTGGGCCAAAAACATTCAGTACTTC. Amino acid sequence: CASRPPGWAKNIQYF.

This sequence joins TRBV5-4 and TRBJ2-5; D is uncertain. Matching the DNA end better, TRBJ2-7 makes the J call doubtful. This CDR3 contains 14 residues. CDR1 and CDR2 from the germline V gene are SGHNT and YYREEE (reference sequence). The CDR3 is CASSLEVTSYEQYF. Here the CDR3 DNA reads TGTGCCAGCAGCTTGGAGGTCACCTCCTACGAGCAGTACTTC.

The chain links TRBV7-9 to TRBJ2-4, with D tentatively TRBD1 or TRBD2 (5 bases each). The germline gives CDR1 SEHNR, CDR2 FQNEAQ (reference sequence). The CDR3 totals 14 residues. V shed 10 bases and J shed 3 bases, with 16 bases lying between them. The CDR3 here is CATQEGRGKNIQYF. CDR3 nucleotide sequence: TGTGCCACCCAAGAGGGTAGGGGCAAAAACATTCAGTACTTC. Using reference TRBV7-9 and TRBJ2-4 for the parts outside the CDR3, the full variable domain is DTGVSQNPRHKITKRGQNVTFRCDPISEHNRLYWYRQTLGQGPEFLTYFQNEAQLEKSRLLSDRFSAERPKGSFSTLEIQRTEQGDSAMYLCATQEGRGKNIQYFGAGTRLSVL.

Worth noting for this clone: Other DNA sequences within the sample encode an identical CDR3. The chain uses TRBV27 and TRBJ2-7, with D uncertain. The CDR3 consists of 12 residues. V was trimmed by 8 bases and J by 1 base, leaving 9 bases between them. The germline V gene has CDR1 MNHEY and CDR2 SMNVEV (reference sequence). The CDR3 reads CASGRVSYEQYF. The CDR3 coding sequence is TGTGCCAGCGGCCGGGTTTCCTACGAGCAGTACTTC.

This chain joins TRBV18 and TRBJ2-5; 13 nucleotides match TRBD2. The CDR3 runs to 17 residues. The V gene's germline CDR1 is KGHSH and CDR2 LQKENI. Losses at the gene ends were 4 bases for V and 1 base for J; bases not matched to a gene: 6. This CDR3 reads CASSRGLAGAGQETQYF. In nucleotides, the CDR3 is TGTGCCAGCTCACGAGGACTAGCGGGAGCCGGCCAAGAGACCCAGTACTTC. Full variable domain (rest looked up from reference TRBV18 and TRBJ2-5): NAGVMQNPRHLVRRRGQEARLRCSPMKGHSHVYWYRQLPEEGLKFMVYLQKENIIDESGMPKERFSAEFPKEGPSILRIQQVVRGDSAAYFCASSRGLAGAGQETQYFGPGTRLLVL.

This chain connects TRBV7-2 to TRBJ1-1; 8 bases are shared with TRBD1. The CDR3 spans 15 residues. Germline V gene data show CDR1 as SGHTA and CDR2 as FQGNSA. The V gene end was trimmed by 5 bases and the J gene end by 4 bases; junction bases not matched to a gene: 9. This chain's CDR3 is CASSAYRGEGTEAFF. In nucleotides, the CDR3 is TGTGCCAGCAGCGCTTACAGGGGGGAGGGCACTGAAGCTTTCTTT. Using reference TRBV7-2 and TRBJ1-1 for the parts outside the CDR3, the full variable domain is GAGVSQSPSNKVTEKGKDVELRCDPISGHTALYWYRQSLGQGLEFLIYFQGNSAPDKSGLPSDRFSAERTGGSVSTLTIQRTQQEDSAVYLCASSAYRGEGTEAFFGQGTRLTVV.

The V call is TRBV7-2, the J call TRBJ1-2; D remains unclear. With 0 bases removed from V and 6 bases from J, the gap between germline ends came to 8 bases. CDR1 is SGHTA, CDR2 FQGNSA, per germline. The CDR3 covers 13 residues. In nucleotides, the CDR3 is TGTGCCAGCAGCTTAGCGAGCCTAAATGGCTACACCTTC. The encoded protein is CASSLASLNGYTF.

With regard to this clone: Other DNA sequences of this sample code for an identical CDR3. The rearrangement joins TRBV7-9 to TRBJ2-5; 8 bases are a match to TRBD2. The germline V gene encodes CDR1 SEHNR and CDR2 FQNEAQ (reference sequence). V shed 0 bases and J 2 bases; nucleotides not matched to a gene: 2. The CDR3 covers 15 residues. The CDR3 reads CASSLALAAQETQYF. The CDR3 DNA follows: TGTGCCAGCAGCTTAGCACTAGCGGCACAAGAGACCCAGTACTTC.

This clone was seen once. The gene calls are TRBV7-6 and TRBJ2-2; TRBD2 agrees at 9 bases. CDR3 length: 17 amino acids. Trimming cost V 2 bases and J 5 bases; bases outside gene matches: 9. Germline loops: CDR1 SGHVS, CDR2 FNYEAQ. The CDR3 DNA reads as TGTGCCAGCAGCTTACACAGTAGCGGGAGAGGGACCGGGGAGCTGTTTTTT. This sequence encodes CASSLHSSGRGTGELFF.

For the CDR3, the DNA is TGTGCCAGCAGCCCCGAACGGGGGTCCTACGAGCAGTACTTC. The encoded protein is CASSPERGSYEQYF. The gene calls are TRBV9 and TRBJ2-7; TRBD2 might be the D (6 bases). From germline, CDR1 is SGDLS and CDR2 YYNGEE. This CDR3 is 14 amino acids long. V lost 4 bases and J 1 base, leaving 12 bases between the germline ends.

The chain links TRBV12-1 to TRBJ2-7; the DNA was not used to check the table's D call, TRBD1. TRBV12-1 has pseudogene status. The CDR3 covers 15 residues. The CDR3 nucleotides read TGTGCCAGCAGCCAAATCGGGGGACAGGCGGAGGGCGAGTACTTC. Amino acids: CASSQIGGQAEGEYF.

The chain uses TRBV5-1 and TRBJ2-7; 11 nucleotides match TRBD2. This CDR3 comprises 16 residues. The ends lost 0 bases at V and 0 bases at J; junction bases unmatched: 2. From germline, CDR1 is SGHRS and CDR2 YFSETQ. CDR3 amino acids: CASSLATSGSSYEQYF. The CDR3 nucleotides read TGCGCCAGCAGCTTGGCTACTAGCGGGAGCTCCTACGAGCAGTACTTC.

V and J are TRBV18 and TRBJ1-3; D is undetermined. In germline, CDR1 is KGHSH, CDR2 LQKENI. The CDR3 runs 14 residues. The V end lost 5 bases, the J end lost 0 bases, and 8 bases lay between the germline ends. The CDR3 here is CASSRLSSGNTIYF. CDR3 sequence (DNA): TGTGCCAGCTCAAGACTGAGCTCTGGAAACACCATATATTTT.

The V call is TRBV10-1, the J call TRBJ2-2; D may correspond to TRBD1 or TRBD2 (6 bases each). The length of the CDR3 is 14 residues. Germline lookup yields CDR1 WNHNN and CDR2 SYGVQD (reference sequence). Trimming shortened V by 6 bases and J by 5 bases, and 13 bases separated the two germline ends. The CDR3 coding sequence is TGCGCCAGCAGGGAGGGGGGCCCAACCGGGGAGCTGTTTTTT. Its protein is CASREGGPTGELFF.

The chain employs TRBV19 and TRBJ2-5; TRBD1 agrees at 8 bases. With 8 bases clipped from V and 2 bases from J, the junction kept 7 bases outside the gene matches. From germline, CDR1 is LNHDA and CDR2 SQIVND (reference sequence). This CDR3 is built from 14 residues. The CDR3 loop reads CASCPGGHQETQYF. DNA of the CDR3: TGTGCCAGTTGCCCAGGGGGCCATCAAGAGACCCAGTACTTC.

This clone was found once. Other DNA variants within this sample encode the same CDR3. The chain carries TRBV5-1 and TRBJ2-7, with a tentative D call TRBD1 (6 bases). Germline loops: CDR1 SGHRS, CDR2 YFSETQ. CDR3 size: 15 residues. Deletions cut 0 bases from V and 1 base from J, with 11 bases between. The CDR3 protein is CASSLVGGRSYEQYF. CDR3 DNA sequence: TGCGCCAGCAGCTTGGTTGGGGGCCGGTCCTACGAGCAGTACTTC.

This rearrangement joins TRBV18 to TRBJ2-1; D might be TRBD1 (5 bases). The V end lost 7 bases, the J end lost 6 bases, and 13 bases lay between the germline ends. The CDR3 extends over 13 amino acids. CDR1 KGHSH and CDR2 LQKENI come from the germline V gene. DNA for the CDR3: TGTGCCAGCTGCCAGGGTCTCTTCAATGAGCAGTTCTTC. This sequence encodes CASCQGLFNEQFF.

With respect to this clone: Sequence at one end of the junction differs from germline and may be a read error. The chain uses TRBV19 and TRBJ2-2; TRBD2 matches 10 bases. There are 15 residues in the CDR3. Germline CDR1 reads LNHDA; CDR2 reads SQIVND (reference sequence). The CDR3 nucleotides are TGTGCCAGCAGTAGCGGGAGGCCGCCCAACGGGGAGCTGTTTTTT. Its translation: CASSSGRPPNGELFF. The variable domain in full, with the rest retrieved from reference TRBV19 and TRBJ2-2, is DGGITQSPKYLFRKEGQNVTLSCEQNLNHDAMYWYRQDPGQGLRLIYYSQIVNDFQKGDIAEGYSVSREKKESFPLTVTSAQKNPTAFYLCASSSGRPPNGELFFGEGSRLTVL.

V is TRBV5-5 and J is TRBJ1-2; 9 bases align to TRBD1. Trimming took 7 bases from V and 7 from J; bases not matched to a gene: 14. CDR3 length equals 15 residues. The germline V gene has CDR1 SGHKS and CDR2 YYEKEE (reference sequence). CDR3 nucleotide sequence: TGTGCCAGCCTACCAATGGACAGGGGCCCTTCTGGCTACACCTTC. Amino acids: CASLPMDRGPSGYTF.

This chain connects TRBV7-9 to TRBJ1-1, with 7 positions matching TRBD1. Germline lookup yields CDR1 SEHNR and CDR2 FQNEAQ (reference sequence). The CDR3 is 18 amino acids. J gave up 0 bases and V 5 bases, and 15 bases lay outside the gene matches. In nucleotides, the CDR3 is TGTGCCAGCAGCCCCCCCGGCTGGACAGGAATAATGAACACTGAAGCTTTCTTT. Translation gives CASSPPGWTGIMNTEAFF.

In its sample, this clone was seen once. The CDR3 coding sequence is TGCAGTGCTAGAGAGGCACCCGAGCAGTTCTTC. Protein sequence: CSAREAPEQFF. The genes are TRBV20-1 and TRBJ2-1, with D unclear. The length of the CDR3 is 11 residues. V dropped 0 bases and J dropped 10 bases, with 7 bases sitting between them. Germline V CDR1 and CDR2: DFQATT, SNEGSKA (reference sequence).

The rearrangement links TRBV7-2 to TRBJ2-1, with 8 bases identical to TRBD2. With V trimmed by 0 bases and J by 5 bases, 9 bases remained unmatched. Looked up from germline, CDR1 is SGHTA and CDR2 is FQGNSA. CDR3 size: 17 residues. CDR3 sequence (DNA): TGTGCCAGCAGCTTAGCGAGCACTAGCGGATATAACAATGAGCAGTTCTTC. It yields the protein CASSLASTSGYNNEQFF. Full variable domain (missing parts from reference TRBV7-2 and TRBJ2-1): GAGVSQSPSNKVTEKGKDVELRCDPISGHTALYWYRQSLGQGLEFLIYFQGNSAPDKSGLPSDRFSAERTGGSVSTLTIQRTQQEDSAVYLCASSLASTSGYNNEQFFGPGTRLTVL.

The chain links TRBV25-1 to TRBJ2-3; D remains unclear. The germline V gene encodes CDR1 MGHDK and CDR2 SYGVNS. The CDR3 length is 15 residues. Trimming shortened V by 5 bases and J by 2 bases, and 14 bases separated the two germline ends. CDR3 sequence reads: CASSSPGGYTDTQYF. DNA of the CDR3: TGTGCCAGCAGTTCCCCCGGCGGATACACAGATACGCAGTATTTT.

J is TRBJ1-1 and V is TRBV10-2; D not resolved. Per the germline V gene, CDR1 is WSHSY and CDR2 is SAAADI. V lost 0 bases and J 4 bases, leaving 6 bases between the germline ends. The CDR3 has 13 amino acids. The CDR3 protein is CASSESRGTEAFF. DNA of the CDR3: TGCGCCAGCAGTGAGTCACGGGGCACTGAAGCTTTCTTT.

The J gene is TRBJ2-2, the V gene TRBV6-5; D remains unclear. This CDR3 region has 13 residues. Between the trimmed V and J ends, which lost 6 bases and 0 bases, there was a span of 5 bases. In germline, CDR1 is MNHEY, CDR2 SVGAGI. In nucleotides, the CDR3 is TGTGCCAGCAGGCGTCCGAACACCGGGGAGCTGTTTTTT. Amino acids: CASRRPNTGELFF.

The CDR3 DNA reads as TGTGCCAGCAGCTTCCCTAATGGATTTGTAGCGCTCACAGATACGCAGTATTTT. This codes for CASSFPNGFVALTDTQYF. This chain connects TRBV7-2 to TRBJ2-3, with D perhaps matching TRBD2 (5 bases). Trimming pared 3 bases from V and 2 bases from J, leaving 21 bases between. Looked up from germline, CDR1 is SGHTA and CDR2 is FQGNSA. The CDR3 has 18 residues.